One TCR beta chain is described in this entry. This receptor's antigen is unknown. No quality values exist for individual bases; no much larger clone is one base distant. The trial excluded patients who had a history of autoimmune disease or who were on systemic immunosuppression. Peripheral blood for TCR sequencing was drawn from every dose cohort at baseline, at cycle 4 day 1 and at cycle 7 day 1. The samples were taken from a phase I, first-in-human, multicenter, open-label dose-escalation trial of ivuxolimab. The trial enrolled adults with locally advanced or metastatic head and neck squamous cell, hepatocellular, melanoma or renal cell carcinoma. Before TCR sequencing, CD4+ T cells and CD8+ T cells from peripheral blood were sorted into separate populations. The record originates from a study of OX40 agonist ivuxolimab in advanced cancers. For context, the study as a whole: Ivuxolimab was an agonistic, fully human IgG2 monoclonal antibody directed against OX40 (CD134), a costimulatory receptor. The paper reports the monotherapy dose-escalation portion (N of about 56 patients) of the phase I ivuxolimab trial. Intravenous ivuxolimab was administered to patients every 2 weeks at six dose levels: 0.01, 0.1, 0.3, 1.5, 3 and 10 mg/kg. Of the approximately 54 dose-escalation patients, hepatocellular carcinoma was present in about 20, melanoma in approximately 15, renal cell carcinoma in 9 and head and neck cancer in 9. Partial responses were achieved by three dose-escalation patients, of whom one had hepatocellular carcinoma and two had cutaneous melanoma. A male proportion of around 81% and a mean age of approximately 60 years, ranging from about 23 to 90, were recorded for the dose-escalation cohort. Prior anti-PD-1, anti-PD-L1 or anti-CTLA-4 therapy was permitted, and less than 45% of dose-escalation patients had received checkpoint inhibitors. Peripheral TCRbeta sequencing was intended to test whether TCR sequence diversity was altered and clonal T-cell expansion was caused by ivuxolimab. What the research found in general, with its limitations: At doses of 0.1 to 3.0 mg/kg, clonal expansion of both CD4+ and CD8+ blood T cells was observed from baseline to week 6. Antigen specificity was not determined for the clonally expanded peripheral T cells. Low levels of normalized T-cell clonal expansion were also shown by some nonresponding patients. After ivuxolimab, CD8+ T cells had more expanded clones than CD4+ T cells on average. In partial responders in the 0.1-3.0 mg/kg groups, normalized peripheral clonal expansion was found to be among the lowest, especially among CD8+ T cells.

From its cysteine to its phenylalanine, the CDR3 spans 14 amino acids. Only the CDR3 DNA stays, 42 bases, in frame from base 1. The V end loses 1 base and the J end loses 1 base, and a stretch of 8 bases separates them. As encoded in the germline V gene, CDR1 is MGHRA while CDR2 is YSYEKL. To sequence the TCRbeta CDR3 region, genomic DNA was isolated from the sorted cells. TCRbeta CDR3 regions were sequenced using the immunoSEQ Assay. TCRdb carries this immuneACCESS record with in-frame sequences only. Its versions omit some clonotypes, under half of them owing to an unresolved V gene in the studies checked, with the rest unexplained. This sample gives 20,000 or so clones in total; about 86% of them show up just once. Together, the top ten hold over 25% of the sample.

Recombination linked TRBV4-1 to TRBJ2-7, with TRBD1 tentatively as D gene (6 bases match). Sequences were derived from CD4+ or CD8+ T cells sorted from blood, sampled in a trial of the OX40 agonist ivuxolimab. This receptor was obtained from an adult with an advanced solid tumor such as melanoma, head and neck, liver or kidney cancer. The DNA reads TGCGCCAGCAGCCAAGTTAGGGGGTCCTACGAGCAGTACTTC. Its coded protein is CASSQVRGSYEQYF.